This TCR beta chain was sequenced for a study of blood T cell repertoires in COVID-19. Study context: From the United States, Italy and Spain came samples of acute and convalescent COVID-19. T cells, B-cell-depleted T cells, or PBMCs supplied cDNA or gDNA.

Authors' analysis steps: The authors estimated nucleated cell counts from reference gene primer amplification. TCRdb's table, derived via immunoSEQ multiplex PCR, lists solely in-frame clones and lacks some. That table supplies the V and J calls and clone size; D and trimming were determined from the DNA. Among some 260,000 clones listed, 70% to 90% were seen once. CDR3 length: 14 amino acids. Germline lookup yields CDR1 SGHDT and CDR2 YYEEEE. Trimming at V came to 4 bases and at J to 6 bases, leaving 7 bases not matched to a gene. This chain links TRBV5-6 with TRBJ2-7; 10 bases line up with TRBD1. The sequencing input was peripheral blood. This receptor was identified in a man younger than 35 with active or convalescent COVID-19. Written as DNA, the CDR3 is TGTGCCAGCAGCCCGGGACAGGGGATTCCCGAGCAGTACTTC. This encodes CASSPGQGIPEQYF.